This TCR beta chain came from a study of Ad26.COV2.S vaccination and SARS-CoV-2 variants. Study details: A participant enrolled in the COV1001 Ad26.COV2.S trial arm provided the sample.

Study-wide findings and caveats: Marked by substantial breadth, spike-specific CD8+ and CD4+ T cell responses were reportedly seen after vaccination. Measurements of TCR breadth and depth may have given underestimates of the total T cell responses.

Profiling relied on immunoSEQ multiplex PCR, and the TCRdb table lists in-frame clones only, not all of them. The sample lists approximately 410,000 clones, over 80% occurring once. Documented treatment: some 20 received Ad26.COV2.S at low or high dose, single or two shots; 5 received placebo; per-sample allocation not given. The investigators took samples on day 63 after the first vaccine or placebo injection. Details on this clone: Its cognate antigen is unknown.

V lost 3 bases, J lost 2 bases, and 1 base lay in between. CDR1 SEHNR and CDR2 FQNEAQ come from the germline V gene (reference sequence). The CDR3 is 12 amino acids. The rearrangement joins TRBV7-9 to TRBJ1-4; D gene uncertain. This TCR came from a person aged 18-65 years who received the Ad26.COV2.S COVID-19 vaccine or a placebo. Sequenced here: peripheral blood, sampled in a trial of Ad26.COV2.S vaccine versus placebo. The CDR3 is CASSLTNEKLFF. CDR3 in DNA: TGTGCCAGCAGCTTGACTAATGAAAAACTGTTTTTT.